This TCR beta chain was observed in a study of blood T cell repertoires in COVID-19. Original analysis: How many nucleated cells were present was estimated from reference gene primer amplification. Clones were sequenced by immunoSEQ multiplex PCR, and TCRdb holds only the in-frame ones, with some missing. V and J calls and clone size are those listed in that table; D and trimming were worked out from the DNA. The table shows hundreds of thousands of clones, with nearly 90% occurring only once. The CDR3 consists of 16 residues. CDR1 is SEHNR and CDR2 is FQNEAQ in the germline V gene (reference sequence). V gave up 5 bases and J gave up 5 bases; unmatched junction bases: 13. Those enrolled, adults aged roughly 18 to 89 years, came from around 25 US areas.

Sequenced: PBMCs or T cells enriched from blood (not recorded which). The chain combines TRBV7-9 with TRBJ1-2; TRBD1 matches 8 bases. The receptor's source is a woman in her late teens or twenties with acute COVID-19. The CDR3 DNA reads TGTGCCAGCAGCGAGGGCAACAGGGGGGGTATTTATGGCTACACCTTC. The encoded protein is CASSEGNRGGIYGYTF.